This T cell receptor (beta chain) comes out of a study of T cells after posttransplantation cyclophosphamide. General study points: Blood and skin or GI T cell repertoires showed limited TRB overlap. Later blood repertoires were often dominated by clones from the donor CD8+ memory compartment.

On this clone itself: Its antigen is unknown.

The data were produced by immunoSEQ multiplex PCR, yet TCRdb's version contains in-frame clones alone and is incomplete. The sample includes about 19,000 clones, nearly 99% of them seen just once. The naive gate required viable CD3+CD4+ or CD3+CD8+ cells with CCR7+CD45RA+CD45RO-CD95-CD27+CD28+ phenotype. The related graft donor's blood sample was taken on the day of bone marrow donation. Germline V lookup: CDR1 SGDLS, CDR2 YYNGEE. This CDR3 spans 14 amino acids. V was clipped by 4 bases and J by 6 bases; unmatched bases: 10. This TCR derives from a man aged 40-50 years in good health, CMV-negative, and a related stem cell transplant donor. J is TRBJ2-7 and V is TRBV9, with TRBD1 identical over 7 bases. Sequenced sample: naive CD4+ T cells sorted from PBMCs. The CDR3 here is CASSPRTGPSEQYF. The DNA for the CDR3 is TGTGCCAGCAGCCCCCGGACAGGCCCCTCCGAGCAGTACTTC.